Below, 13 T cell receptor beta chains from the same sample are listed, as sequenced in a study of T cell responses to AZD1222 COVID-19 vaccine. Assay: immunoSEQ multiplex PCR; the TCRdb copy retains only in-frame clones and omits some. The data contain some 130,000 clones, about 90% of them singletons. The material was peripheral blood, obtained on day 0 of AZD1222 vaccination. The receptor source for this set is an adult in good health.

The CDR3 nucleotides are TGTGCCAGCAGCTGGAAGACAGGCAACCAAGAGACCCAGTACTTC. Protein product: CASSWKTGNQETQYF. The gene calls are TRBV7-2 and TRBJ2-5; tentatively, D is TRBD1 (6 bases). This CDR3 contains 15 residues. Germline-derived CDR1 and CDR2 are SGHTA and FQGNSA. Trimming pared 4 bases from V and 0 bases from J, leaving 12 bases between.

This clone was counted once. The genes are TRBV7-9 and TRBJ1-2, with D uncertain. The CDR3 runs 13 residues. Trimming took off 0 bases at V and 2 bases at J, with 4 bases between the two ends. Germline CDR1 SEHNR, CDR2 FQNEAQ (reference sequence). The CDR3 is CASSLARNYGYTF. The CDR3 nucleotides read TGTGCCAGCAGCTTAGCGAGGAACTATGGCTACACCTTC. The full variable domain, in which reference TRBV7-9 and TRBJ1-2 provide the parts outside the CDR3, is DTGVSQNPRHKITKRGQNVTFRCDPISEHNRLYWYRQTLGQGPEFLTYFQNEAQLEKSRLLSDRFSAERPKGSFSTLEIQRTEQGDSAMYLCASSLARNYGYTFGSGTRLTVV.

The chain couples TRBV5-6 to TRBJ1-5; TRBD1 matches at 7 bases. The CDR3 consists of 17 residues. The germline V gene encodes CDR1 SGHDT and CDR2 YYEEEE. Trimming at V came to 4 bases and at J to 3 bases, leaving 13 bases not matched to a gene. The DNA of the CDR3 is TGTGCCAGCAGCCCGTTTGGGGACAGAGGATACAATCAGCCCCAGCATTTT. It yields the protein CASSPFGDRGYNQPQHF.

The genes are TRBV10-2 and TRBJ2-5; D is unresolved. Trimming stripped 0 bases from V and 5 bases from J, with 16 bases between. CDR3 length equals 16 residues. Looked up from germline, CDR1 is WSHSY and CDR2 is SAAADI. The CDR3 region has the DNA TGCGCCAGCAGTGAGTCGACGGTACAGCCCTGGGAGACCCAGTACTTC. It yields the protein CASSESTVQPWETQYF.

The chain is built from TRBV3-1 (or the pseudogene TRBV3-2) and TRBJ1-5; weak D call: TRBD1 (5 bases). The CDR3 extends over 13 amino acids. Trimming took off 3 bases at V and 8 bases at J, with 11 bases between the two ends. Germline assignment: CDR1 LGHDT and CDR2 YNNKEL (reference sequence). The DNA for the CDR3 is TGTGCCAGCAGCCAGCAGGGTCGTGAGCCCCAGCATTTT. This gives the protein CASSQQGREPQHF.

The chain joins TRBV15 to TRBJ1-3, with D perhaps TRBD1 (6 bases). Trimming took 5 bases from V and 4 from J, leaving 18 bases between them. The germline gives CDR1 LNHNV, CDR2 YYDKDF (reference sequence). The CDR3 loop spans 16 amino acids. The CDR3 loop is CATSGLGGLQGNTIYF. The CDR3 nucleotides are TGTGCCACCAGCGGCCTTGGGGGGCTGCAAGGAAACACCATATATTTT.

The chain uses TRBV6-1 and TRBJ1-2; a possible D gene is TRBD1 (6 bases). CDR1 MNHNS and CDR2 SASEGT come from the germline V gene. V was trimmed by 1 base and J by 5 bases, leaving 8 bases between them. The CDR3 length is 13 residues. CDR3 protein: CASSEGTAYGYTF. CDR3 nucleotide sequence: TGTGCCAGCAGTGAAGGGACAGCTTATGGCTACACCTTC.

The gene calls are TRBV29-1 and TRBJ1-1; D might be TRBD1 (5 bases). There are 13 residues in the CDR3. V lost 4 bases to trimming and J lost 5 bases, with 14 bases between them. Germline values: CDR1 SQVTM, CDR2 ANQGSEA. The CDR3 protein is CSVVFRGRTEAFF. The CDR3 region has the DNA TGCAGCGTTGTGTTTCGGGGACGGACTGAAGCTTTCTTT.

The gene calls are TRBV7-3 and TRBJ1-4; no clear D gene. Germline V gene sequence: CDR1 SGHTA, CDR2 FQGTGA. The CDR3 covers 13 residues. V lost 2 bases and J 5 bases, leaving 6 bases between the germline ends. The chain's CDR3 is CASSLFQNEKLFF. In nucleotides, the CDR3 is TGTGCCAGCAGCTTATTCCAGAATGAAAAACTGTTTTTT.

The CDR3 loop reads CASSSRRGEVYTEAFF. The CDR3, as DNA: TGTGCCAGCTCATCGCGACGTGGGGAAGTTTACACTGAAGCTTTCTTT. This chain joins TRBV18 and TRBJ1-1, with unresolved D. The CDR3 spans 16 residues. Germline V gene sequence: CDR1 KGHSH, CDR2 LQKENI. V dropped 5 bases and J dropped 3 bases, with 19 bases sitting between them.

This chain links TRBV27 with TRBJ1-6, with 10 positions matching TRBD1. The CDR3 spans 15 residues. With V trimmed by 8 bases and J by 8 bases, 9 bases remained unmatched. CDR1 is MNHEY and CDR2 is SMNVEV in the germline V gene (reference sequence). The CDR3 is CASGGDRGLYSPLHF. CDR3 sequence (DNA): TGTGCCAGCGGGGGGGACAGGGGTTTGTATTCACCCCTCCACTTT.

The chain links TRBV5-8 to TRBJ1-2; TRBD1 might be the D (5 bases). The CDR3 runs 12 residues. The V end was cut by 0 bases, the J end by 8 bases, with 8 bases between. CDR1 and CDR2 from the germline V gene are SGHTS and YDEGEE. CDR3 in amino acids: CASSLGEGGYTF. The DNA of the CDR3 is TGTGCCAGCAGCTTGGGCGAGGGGGGCTACACCTTC.

The chain is built from TRBV24-1 and TRBJ2-3; D might be TRBD1 or TRBD2, each matching 5 bases. Germline V gene data show CDR1 as KGHDR and CDR2 as SFDVKD. Trimming left V 6 bases short and J 7 bases short, with 16 bases between. The CDR3 totals 14 residues. The CDR3, as DNA: TGTGCCACCAGTCTTGGGACCCACACCTATACGCAGTATTTT. Its translation: CATSLGTHTYTQYF.